A selection of T cell receptor beta chains follows, all from one sample in a study of cytomegalovirus exposure and HLA in healthy donors. Libraries were prepared by immunoSEQ multiplex PCR; TCRdb keeps only in-frame clonotypes and omits some of them. Of over 100,000 clones listed, approximately 78% are singletons. The sample taken for sequencing was PBMCs. Source of these receptors: a female donor in good health and CMV-seronegative. Both conserved end residues are part of each CDR3.

v_call cdr3_length cdr3_aa
TRBV19 15 CASSPDRAYQETQYF
TRBV14 14 CASSQVYRYNEQFF
TRBV19 13 CASSIDRTGEAFF
TRBV19 15 CASSPHPRLSQPQHF
TRBV4-2 12 CASSQNGGGAFF
TRBV15 16 CATSTLAGPRIDEQFF
TRBV7-2 15 CASSLTSGSAYEQYF
TRBV28 13 CASSSQGTQGYTF
TRBV5-1 16 CASSLAGHSSGNTIYF
TRBV28 13 CASSATSDNEQFF
TRBV7-2 14 CASSFIAGLNEQFF
TRBV5-6 12 CASSSSGVEQFF
TRBV30 13 CACGRDSNQPQHF
TRBV6-1 14 CASSTGTGLYEQYF
TRBV28 15 CASSFSGLSKETQYF
TRBV27 15 CASGWDSTSTDTQYF
TRBV28 17 CASSPQGDREYNQPQHF
TRBV27 17 CASSLRFMVRGSNEQFF
TRBV6-1 15 CASSEIAGEAGELFF
TRBV5-1 15 CASTVAGGLSYEQYF
TRBV5-1 13 CASSLGDNYEQYF
TRBV29-1 14 CSVVGAGGGETQYF
TRBV10-1 12 CASLADTDTQYF
TRBV19 15 CASSFSIDSQETQYF
TRBV21-1 17 CASSKDGPSGTENEQFF
TRBV5-4 14 CASSLEAGGYGYTF
TRBV7-9 15 CASSPRSALYDTQYF
TRBV12-5 13 CASGLASYNEQFF
TRBV29-1 13 CSVEDRGRGGYTF
TRBV27 18 CASTRGGVPFSGANVLTF
TRBV6-1 13 CASSEARDQPQHF
TRBV5-1 13 CAARTGPDSPLHF
TRBV2 12 CASRFTGDTQYF
TRBV28 16 CASSWSGQGSYNEQFF
TRBV6-6 15 CASSRGAGNNYGYTF